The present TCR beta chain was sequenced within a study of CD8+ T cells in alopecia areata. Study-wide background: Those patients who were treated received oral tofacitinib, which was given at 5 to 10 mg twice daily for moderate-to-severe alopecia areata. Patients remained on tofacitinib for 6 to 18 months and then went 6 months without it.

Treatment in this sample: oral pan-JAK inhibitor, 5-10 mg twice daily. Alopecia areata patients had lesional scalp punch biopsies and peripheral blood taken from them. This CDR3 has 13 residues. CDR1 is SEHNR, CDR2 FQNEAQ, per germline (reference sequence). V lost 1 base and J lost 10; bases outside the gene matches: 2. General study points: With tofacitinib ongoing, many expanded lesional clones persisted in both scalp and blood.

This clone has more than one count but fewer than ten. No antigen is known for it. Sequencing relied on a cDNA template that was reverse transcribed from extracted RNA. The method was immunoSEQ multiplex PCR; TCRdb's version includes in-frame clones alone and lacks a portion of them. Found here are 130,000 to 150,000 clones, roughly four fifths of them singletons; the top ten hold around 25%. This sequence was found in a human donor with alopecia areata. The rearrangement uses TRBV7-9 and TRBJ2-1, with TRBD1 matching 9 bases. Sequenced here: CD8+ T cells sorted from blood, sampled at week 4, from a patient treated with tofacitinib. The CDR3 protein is CASSLGTGEEQFF. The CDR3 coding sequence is TGTGCCAGCAGCTTAGGGACAGGGGAAGAGCAGTTCTTC.